This entry lists 2 T cell receptor beta chains sequenced from one sample in a study of response to subunit inactivated influenza vaccine. TCRdb called the RT-PCR reads again in MiXCR, with one record for every CDR3 protein. The data contain around 520,000 distinct CDR3 sequences, about 25% of them singletons. Source: CD4+ T cells sorted from PBMCs, taken more than 4 days after vaccination. Receptor source: a man aged 50-59 years who received an inactivated influenza vaccine.

This clonotype has only one observation. This chain joins TRBV9 and TRBJ2-2; D perhaps matches TRBD2 (5 bases). CDR1 and CDR2 (germline): SGDLS, YYNGEE. V was cut by 0 bases and J by 6 bases, with 12 bases left in between. CDR3 length equals 15 residues. CDR3 region: CASSVGGLPSGELFF. DNA for the CDR3: TGTGCCAGCAGCGTAGGTGGACTCCCGTCCGGGGAGCTGTTTTTT.

This clonotype was counted only a few times. The chain recombines TRBV4-2 with TRBJ2-5; D is possibly TRBD2 (5 bases). This CDR3 contains 15 residues. Between the trimmed V and J ends, which lost 1 base and 2 bases, there was a span of 11 bases. Germline V gene sequence: CDR1 LGHNA, CDR2 YNFKEQ. CDR3 nucleotide sequence: TGTGCCAGCAGCCAAGGGACTTTTAATCAAGAGACCCAGTACTTC. Its translation: CASSQGTFNQETQYF.